Included here is one T cell receptor (beta chain) sequence, with context. This specimen comes from a study of blood T cell repertoires in COVID-19. Study information: Specimens from acute and convalescent COVID-19 originated in the United States, Italy and Spain. T cells, B-cell-depleted T cells, or PBMCs provided the cDNA or gDNA that served as material.

CDR1 MDHEN and CDR2 SYDVKM come from the germline V gene. V dropped 5 bases and J dropped 2 bases, with 10 bases sitting between them. The CDR3 spans 15 residues. TCRdb's table, derived via immunoSEQ multiplex PCR, lists solely in-frame clones and lacks some. Among about 260,000 clones listed, around 80% were seen once. The sample consisted of peripheral blood. This TCR was recovered from a woman of 80 years or more with acute or convalescent COVID-19. This sequence joins TRBV28 and TRBJ2-6; D call uncertain. CDR3 loop: CASSTQIPGANVLTF. As DNA, the CDR3 is TGTGCCAGCAGTACCCAGATTCCTGGGGCCAACGTCCTGACTTTC. The full variable domain, with the rest looked up from reference TRBV28 and TRBJ2-6, is DVKVTQSSRYLVKRTGEKVFLECVQDMDHENMFWYRQDPGLGLRLIYFSYDVKMKEKGDIPEGYSVSREKKERFSLILESASTNQTSMYLCASSTQIPGANVLTFGAGSRLTVL.